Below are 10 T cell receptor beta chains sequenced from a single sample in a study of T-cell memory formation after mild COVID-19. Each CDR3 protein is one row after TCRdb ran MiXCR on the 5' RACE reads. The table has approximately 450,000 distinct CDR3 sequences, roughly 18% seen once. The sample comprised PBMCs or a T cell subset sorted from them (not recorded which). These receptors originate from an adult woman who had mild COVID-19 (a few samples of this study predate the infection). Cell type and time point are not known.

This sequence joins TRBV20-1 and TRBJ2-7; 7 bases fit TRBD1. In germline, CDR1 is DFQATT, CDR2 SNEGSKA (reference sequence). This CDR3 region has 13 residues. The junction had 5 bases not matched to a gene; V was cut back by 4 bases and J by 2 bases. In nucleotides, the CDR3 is TGCAGTGCTATAGACAGGGTTACCTACGAGCAGTACTTC. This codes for CSAIDRVTYEQYF.

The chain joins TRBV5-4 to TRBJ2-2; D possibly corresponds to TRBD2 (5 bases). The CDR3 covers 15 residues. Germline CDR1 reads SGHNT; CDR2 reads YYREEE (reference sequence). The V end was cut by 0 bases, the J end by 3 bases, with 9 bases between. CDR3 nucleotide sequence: TGTGCCAGCAGCTTGGGGACTCTAGACACCGGGGAGCTGTTTTTT. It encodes CASSLGTLDTGELFF.

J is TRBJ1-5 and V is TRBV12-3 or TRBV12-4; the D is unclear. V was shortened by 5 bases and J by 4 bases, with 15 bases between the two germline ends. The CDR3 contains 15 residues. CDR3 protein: CASSVFRTANQPQHF. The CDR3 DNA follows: TGTGCCAGCAGTGTGTTTCGGACCGCTAATCAGCCCCAGCATTTT.

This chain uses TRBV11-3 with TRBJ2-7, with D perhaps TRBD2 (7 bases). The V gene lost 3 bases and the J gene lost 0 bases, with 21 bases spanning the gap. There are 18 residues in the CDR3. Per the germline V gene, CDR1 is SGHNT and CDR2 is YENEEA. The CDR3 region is CASSFFAQGGASSYEQYF. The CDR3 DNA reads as TGTGCCAGCAGCTTTTTTGCGCAAGGGGGGGCAAGCTCCTACGAGCAGTACTTC.

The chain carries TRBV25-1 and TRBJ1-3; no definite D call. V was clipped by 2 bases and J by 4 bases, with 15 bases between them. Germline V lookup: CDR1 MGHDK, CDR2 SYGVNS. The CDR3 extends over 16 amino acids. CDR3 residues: CASSEPEDLYGNTIYF. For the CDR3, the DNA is TGTGCCAGCAGTGAACCTGAGGATCTTTACGGAAACACCATATATTTT.

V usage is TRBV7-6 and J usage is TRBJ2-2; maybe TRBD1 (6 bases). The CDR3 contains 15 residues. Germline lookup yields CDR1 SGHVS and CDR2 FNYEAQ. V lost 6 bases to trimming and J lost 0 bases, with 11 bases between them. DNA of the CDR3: TGTGCCAGCAGGGCCGGGACATCGAACACCGGGGAGCTGTTTTTT. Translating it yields CASRAGTSNTGELFF. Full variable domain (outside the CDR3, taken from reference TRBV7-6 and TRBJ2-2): GAGVSQSPRYKVTKRGQDVALRCDPISGHVSLYWYRQALGQGPEFLTYFNYEAQQDKSGLPNDRFSAERPEGSISTLTIQRTEQRDSAMYRCASRAGTSNTGELFFGEGSRLTVL.

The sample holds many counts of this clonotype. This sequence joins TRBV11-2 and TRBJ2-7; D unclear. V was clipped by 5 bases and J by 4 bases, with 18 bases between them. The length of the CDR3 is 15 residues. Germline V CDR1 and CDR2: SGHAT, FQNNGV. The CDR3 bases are TGTGCCAGCAGCCCAATAAGGCACAAGGATTACGAGCAGTACTTC. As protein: CASSPIRHKDYEQYF.

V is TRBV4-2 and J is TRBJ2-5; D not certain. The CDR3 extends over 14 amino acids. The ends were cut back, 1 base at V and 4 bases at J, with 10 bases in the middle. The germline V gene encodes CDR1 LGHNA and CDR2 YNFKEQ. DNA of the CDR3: TGTGCCAGCAGCCAAGTGGGCAGCTTAGAGACCCAGTACTTC. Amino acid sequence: CASSQVGSLETQYF.

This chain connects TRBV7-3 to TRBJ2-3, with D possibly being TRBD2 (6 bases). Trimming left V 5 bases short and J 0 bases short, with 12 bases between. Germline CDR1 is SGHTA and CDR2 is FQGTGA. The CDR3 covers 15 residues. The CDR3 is CASSNTGASTDTQYF. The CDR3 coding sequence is TGTGCCAGCAGCAACACGGGAGCCAGCACAGATACGCAGTATTTT.

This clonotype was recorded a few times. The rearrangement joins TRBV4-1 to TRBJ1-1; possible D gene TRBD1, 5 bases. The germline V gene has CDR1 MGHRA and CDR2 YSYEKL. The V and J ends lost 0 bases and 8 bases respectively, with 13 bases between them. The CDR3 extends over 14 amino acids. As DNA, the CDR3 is TGCGCCAGCAGCCAAGATGGGGCAGGTCGGGAAGCTTTCTTT. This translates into CASSQDGAGREAFF.